The clone carrying this T cell receptor beta chain is medium-sized (0.01 to 0.1%) within its sample. The antigen remains undetermined. With V trimmed by 4 bases and J by 4 bases, 4 bases remained unmatched. Germline CDR1 is LNHDA and CDR2 is SQIVND (reference sequence). The CDR3 has 14 residues. This record comes from a study of T cell repertoires and leukemia-associated antigens. One entry per CDR3 protein results from TCRdb running MiXCR on the 5' RACE reads. The sample lists about 9,800 distinct CDR3 sequences, 40% to 45% occurring once. The clonotype was recovered from a female donor in good health. This chain joins TRBV19 and TRBJ2-1, with 7 bases fitting TRBD2. What was sequenced was CD3+ T cells sorted from blood and cultured. The CDR3 reads CASSSGRAYNEQFF. CDR3 DNA sequence: TGTGCCAGTAGTAGTGGGAGGGCTTACAATGAGCAGTTCTTC.